In this sample, the clone carrying this T cell receptor beta chain turned up once. The data were obtained in a study of blood T cell repertoires in COVID-19. Study-level information: There were acute and convalescent COVID-19 samples, and they came from the United States, Italy and Spain. From T cells, B-cell-depleted T cells, or PBMCs came the material, which was cDNA or gDNA.

V trimming: 7 bases; J trimming: 1 base; junction bases outside the gene matches: 3. Germline V gene data show CDR1 as GTSNPN and CDR2 as SVGIG (reference sequence). The CDR3 spans 13 residues. Study processing details: Nucleated cell counts were estimated from reference gene primer amplification. Sequenced by immunoSEQ multiplex PCR; TCRdb stores in-frame clones only, minus some. V and J calls plus clone size are reproduced from that table; the DNA served to infer D and trimming. The table has about 78,000 clones, roughly 88% seen once. Source material: peripheral blood. The TCR sequence derives from a woman between 50 and 59 years old in a cohort sampled during active COVID-19. V is TRBV30 and J is TRBJ1-5, with TRBD1 identical over 8 bases. CDR3 in amino acids: CAYGQGSNQPQHF. The DNA of the CDR3 is TGTGCCTACGGACAGGGAAGCAATCAGCCCCAGCATTTT.